Below, one T cell receptor (beta chain) is given with its context. A single count supports this clone. Its cognate antigen has yet to be identified. The record has no base qualities; no much larger clone is one base away. This entry comes from a study of shared clonotypes between healthy human individuals (dated by TCRdb to 2018 to 2020). In the study overall: The cohort included three men and a couple of women between 18 and 49 years of age. For each donor, CD4 naive and CD4 memory were each run on three plates, CD8 naive on two plates, and CD8 memory on one plate. To estimate repertoire size and how much clonotype sharing occurs between individuals, the study deeply sequenced the blood TCR repertoires of several healthy adults. Libraries were prepared and TCR repertoires were sequenced by different laboratories using diverse techniques, in order to increase sequencing depth and limit assay-specific biases. Each donor's leukapheresis produced roughly between roughly 0.94 and 9.5 billion PBMCs. What the research found in general, with its limitations: Higher generation probabilities were observed for clonotypes shared by all four sorted-subset donors than for non-shared clonotypes. Pairwise subsampling indicated that sequencing depth was expected to affect the degree of clonotype sharing among donors. Rarefaction of sorted-subset datasets indicated incomplete sequencing despite the large sequencing depth. Larger estimated clonotype richness was generally found for naive subsets than for memory subsets. Because the study included only a small number of donors, the genetic and exposure-history diversity represented was limited. About 5% of naive CD4, around 4% of naive CD8, roughly 2.4% of memory CD4, and roughly 0.4% of memory CD8 clonotypes were shared across a handful of donors. Only blood was sampled, and tissue TCR repertoires likely differ from those in blood.

The donors were healthy, HIV-negative adults who had no recently reported acute infections or vaccinations. Only Caucasian adults living in Nashville, Tennessee, USA were represented among the donors. CD4+ T cells were enriched through magnetic negative selection, after which naive cells were positively selected on CD45RA and the remaining negative fraction served as the memory subset. Blood was collected by leukapheresis, and PBMCs were isolated by Ficoll-Histopaque density gradient centrifugation and then cryopreserved in liquid nitrogen vapor phase. Analytical flow cytometry was used to check the purity and quantity of each magnetically sorted T cell population. From each sorted fraction, genomic DNA was isolated and quantified by UV absorbance on a Nanodrop 2000c. Using the deep immunoSEQ assay, multiplex PCR amplified TCR CDR3 regions from genomic DNA. Extracted genomic DNA from each cell subset was spread evenly across all wells of several immunoSEQ 96-well plates, with each plate serving as a replicate. Each replicate PCR for sorted subsets received about 210 ng genomic DNA, equal to roughly 33,000 T cell genomes. Purified libraries were measured with a Qubit 3.0 fluorometer, size-checked on a Bioanalyzer 2100, and measured again with the KAPA Library Quantification kit. Every immunoSEQ 96-well plate was sequenced on a dedicated single-read 150-cycle Illumina NextSeq 550 flow cell. The original methods were these. Because only junctional sequences without quality scores were contained in the immunoSEQ output, filtering matching that applied to full-length reads could not be performed. Sequences were annotated with PyIR, a Python wrapper for IgBLAST v1.9, and V/J genes and CDR3 were assigned using IMGT germline references. Reads were removed for weak V/J assignments (E-value above 1e-6), missing CDR3, stop codons, out-of-frame junctions, or ambiguous translated residues. V3J clonotypes were defined as sequences sharing the same inferred V gene, J gene, and CDR3 amino acid sequence. Percentage overlap between repertoires was computed as shared unique clonotypes divided by the size of the smaller repertoire. RTK rarefaction, the Chao1 estimator, and Recon v2.1 estimates of unobserved clonotypes were used to assess repertoire richness. For all TCRbeta clonotypes obtained by the gDNA method from four donors, generation probabilities were computed with OLGA. Entries here come from immuneACCESS through TCRdb and include only in-frame sequences with V and J called. Some clones fail to appear in such tables; in the studies checked, an unresolved V gene covers under half of the shortfall, and the cause of the remainder is unknown. V, J and clone size were drawn from that table, and D and trimming were deduced from the DNA. The sample table contains a few million clones; only one count was recorded for more than 85% of them. The top ten clonotypes cover under 0.45% of the sample.

CDR1 and CDR2 are read off the germline V gene as SGHTA and FQGNSA. Spanning cysteine to phenylalanine, the CDR3 consists of 13 amino acids. Only the CDR3 DNA is retained, 39 bases long and in frame from the first base. V sheds 3 bases and J sheds 5 bases, leaving 10 bases between their ends. Sequencing was carried out using naive CD4+ T cells from PBMCs. What the cell subset or site label conveys for this sample: CD45RA+ positively selected. The chain is encoded by TRBV7-2 joined to TRBJ2-5, with TRBD2 as a weak D call on 6 bases. The TCR sequence derives from a man aged 18 to 35 in good health. Some clones in this sample may be carry-over from other donors' samples. The CDR3 amino acid sequence is: CASSLGRSETQYF. DNA sequence: TGTGCCAGCAGCTTGGGGAGGTCCGAGACCCAGTACTTC.